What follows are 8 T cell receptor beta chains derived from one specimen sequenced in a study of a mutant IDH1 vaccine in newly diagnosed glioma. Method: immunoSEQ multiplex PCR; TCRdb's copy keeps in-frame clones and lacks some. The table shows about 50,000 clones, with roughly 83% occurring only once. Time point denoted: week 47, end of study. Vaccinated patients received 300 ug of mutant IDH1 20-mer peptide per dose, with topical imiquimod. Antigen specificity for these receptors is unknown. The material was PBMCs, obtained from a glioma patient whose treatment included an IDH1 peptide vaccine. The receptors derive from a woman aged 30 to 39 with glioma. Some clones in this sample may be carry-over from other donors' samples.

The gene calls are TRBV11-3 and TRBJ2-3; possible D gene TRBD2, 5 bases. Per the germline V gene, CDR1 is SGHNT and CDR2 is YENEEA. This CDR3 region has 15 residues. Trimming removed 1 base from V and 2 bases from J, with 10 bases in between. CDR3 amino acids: CASSLGSGDTDTQYF. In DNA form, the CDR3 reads TGTGCCAGCAGCTTAGGGAGCGGAGACACAGATACGCAGTATTTT.

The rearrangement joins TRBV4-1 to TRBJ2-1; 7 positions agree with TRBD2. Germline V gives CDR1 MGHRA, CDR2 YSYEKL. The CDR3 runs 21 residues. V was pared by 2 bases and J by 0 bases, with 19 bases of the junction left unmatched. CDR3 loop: CASSQFPRWGGSGSSYNEQFF. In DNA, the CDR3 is TGCGCCAGCAGCCAATTCCCCCGGTGGGGCGGGAGTGGGAGCTCCTACAATGAGCAGTTCTTC.

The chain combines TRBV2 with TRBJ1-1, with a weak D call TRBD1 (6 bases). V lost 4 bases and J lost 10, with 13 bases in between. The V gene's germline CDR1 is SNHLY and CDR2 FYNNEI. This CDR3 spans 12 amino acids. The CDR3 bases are TGTGCCAGCAGTGTAATAGAGGGGGGAGCTTTCTTT. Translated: CASSVIEGGAFF.

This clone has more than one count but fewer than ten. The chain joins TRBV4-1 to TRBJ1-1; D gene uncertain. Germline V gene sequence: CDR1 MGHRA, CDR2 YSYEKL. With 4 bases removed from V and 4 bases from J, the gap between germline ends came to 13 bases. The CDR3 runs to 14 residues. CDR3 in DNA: TGCGCCAGCAGCCTCGCCGCCTCGGGCACTGAAGCTTTCTTT. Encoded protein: CASSLAASGTEAFF.

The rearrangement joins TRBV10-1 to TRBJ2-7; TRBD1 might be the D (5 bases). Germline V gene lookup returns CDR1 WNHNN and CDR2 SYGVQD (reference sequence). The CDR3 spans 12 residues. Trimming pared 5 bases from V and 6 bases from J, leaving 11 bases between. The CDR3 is CASSPGFGEQYF. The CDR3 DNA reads TGCGCCAGCAGTCCAGGGTTTGGCGAGCAGTACTTC.

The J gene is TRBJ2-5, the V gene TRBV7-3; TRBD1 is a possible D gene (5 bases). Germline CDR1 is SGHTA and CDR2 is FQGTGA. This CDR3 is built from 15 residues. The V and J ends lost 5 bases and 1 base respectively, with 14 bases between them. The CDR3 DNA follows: TGTGCCAGCAGCCCCATTGGGGCAGTCCAAGAGACCCAGTACTTC. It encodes CASSPIGAVQETQYF.

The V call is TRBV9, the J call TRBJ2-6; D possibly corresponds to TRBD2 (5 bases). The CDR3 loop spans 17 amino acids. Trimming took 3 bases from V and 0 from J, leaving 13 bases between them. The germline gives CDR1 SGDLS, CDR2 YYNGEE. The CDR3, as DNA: TGTGCCAGCAGCGCCTGGGTAGGGAGCTCTGGGGCCAACGTCCTGACTTTC. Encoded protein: CASSAWVGSSGANVLTF.

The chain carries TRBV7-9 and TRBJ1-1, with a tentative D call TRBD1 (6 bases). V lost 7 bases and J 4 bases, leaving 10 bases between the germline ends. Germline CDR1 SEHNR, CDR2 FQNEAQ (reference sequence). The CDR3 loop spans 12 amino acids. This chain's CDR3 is CASKIGGTEAFF. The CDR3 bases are TGTGCCAGCAAGATAGGGGGCACTGAAGCTTTCTTT. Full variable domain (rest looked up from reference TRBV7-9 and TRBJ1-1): DTGVSQNPRHKITKRGQNVTFRCDPISEHNRLYWYRQTLGQGPEFLTYFQNEAQLEKSRLLSDRFSAERPKGSFSTLEIQRTEQGDSAMYLCASKIGGTEAFFGQGTRLTVV.